The TCR beta chain described here comes from a study of PD-L1 blockade in urothelial cancer. Study information: Peripheral blood specimens exhibited a median yield of about 140,000 T cells.

Time point specified: peripheral blood 6 weeks after treatment start. The authors spiked synthetic TCR analog templates into each PCR. TCRdb's copy holds only in-frame clones and misses some; the assay was immunoSEQ multiplex PCR. The repertoire includes tens of thousands of clones, about four fifths of them detected once, and 8.8% sits in the top ten. V lost 2 bases, J lost 5 bases, and 7 bases stayed unmatched. The CDR3 runs to 15 residues. Germline V gives CDR1 SGDLS, CDR2 YYNGEE. This clonotype was sampled from a man in his 70s with urothelial cancer. This chain joins TRBV9 and TRBJ2-5; 9 nucleotides agree with TRBD2. The sample was PBMCs, taken around atezolizumab (anti-PD-L1) treatment. The CDR3 DNA is TGTGCCAGCAGCGTTGGCAGCGGGAGGATGGAGACCCAGTACTTC. Translating it yields CASSVGSGRMETQYF.